This T cell receptor (beta chain) was captured in a study of read filtering for tumor transcriptome and immune sequencing (dated by TCRdb to 2020 to 2021). Background on the whole study: The cohort consisted of 17 to 20 male and approximately 15 female patients, with a mean age of about 66 years and an age range of roughly 45 to 85. By revised international staging, about 8 patients were R-ISS I, some 17 were R-ISS II and more than five were R-ISS III. After DNase treatment, whole-transcriptome libraries were prepared with the TruSeq RNA Access Library Prep Kit. TCR-region mapped reads per sample ranged from about 4.05 to 11 million with IR-seq versus only about 75 to 1,400 with RNA-seq. The study compared TCR repertoires from targeted immune repertoire sequencing and bulk whole-transcriptome sequencing run on the same bone marrow samples. A main aim was a read-filtering strategy for immune repertoire data, specifically whether clonotypes supported by a single read should be removed. What the study reported, not specific to this receptor: In IR-seq, single-read clonotypes were roughly 82% of clonotypes but 3% to 4% of total reads; in RNA-seq they were roughly 72% of clonotypes and 35% to 45% of reads. Rather than purified T cells, the sorted CD138-negative fraction was a mixed bone marrow immune population. IR-seq captured clonotypes at much higher depth and more reliably than RNA-seq, and smaller IR-seq throughput sufficed to identify most shared clonotypes. Removing single-read clonotypes increased the correlation between IR-seq and RNA-seq shared clonotype proportions.

Each patient had bone marrow sampled at the time of active disease. Ficoll-Hypaque density gradient centrifugation was used to isolate the bone marrow mononuclear cells. CD138-negative cells were obtained by negative selection after labeling with CD138 magnetic microbeads on a MACS separator, removing myeloma plasma cells. Flow cytometry on an Attune NxT with CD138 antibodies was used to check the purity of the isolated cells. Total RNA was extracted with TRIzol reagent and quantified with a NanoDrop spectrophotometer. For each patient, paired RNA-seq and IR-seq were run on the CD138-negative bone marrow sample from that patient. TCR libraries were constructed from approximately 0.4 ug RNA using the Immunoverse kit, and molecular barcoded adaptors covering alpha/delta and beta/gamma chains were employed. The same RNA used for transcriptome sequencing was used for TCR library preparation. Sequencing of the TCR libraries was done on an Illumina HiSeq 4000 with 2 x 150 cycles. The study's own analysis went as follows. With MiXCR, TCR reads were aligned to human V, D, J and C references and assembled into CDR3 clonotypes, with quality filtering and error correction included. The tcR package in R was used for analysis of clonotype counts and gene usage diversity. Raw mapping reads were checked after the RNA-seq reads had been mapped by STAR aligner version 2.5.3a onto the human GRCh37 genome. To test how sequencing depth affected the clonotypes detected, IR-seq fastq files were randomly downsampled with Seqtk 1.3. The public reads were reanalyzed by TCRdb: fastp trimming at Q25, MiXCR alignment, in-frame beta chains only. Rows are combined by CDR3 protein, so each entry shows the most common genes and DNA. Clone size and V and J calls follow TCRdb, not the original study. The sample profile shows under 35,000 distinct CDR3 sequences; 15% to 20% of them were found once. 16% of the sample is held by the ten biggest clonotypes.

The germline V gene (reference sequence) supplies CDR1 SGHNT and CDR2 YYREEE. The CDR3 runs 14 residues from the cysteine to the phenylalanine. Only the CDR3 DNA stays, 42 bases, in frame from base 1. On this clonotype: This receptor's antigen is unknown. A clone one base away is much larger, so this may be a read error.

The V and J genes are TRBV5-4 and TRBJ2-7, with no confident D gene call. The receptor's source is a donor at least 40 years old with multiple myeloma. What was sequenced was a population of CD138-negative cells sorted from bone marrow. Taken with the paper, the label for cell subset or site translates to: bone marrow mononuclear cells depleted of CD138+ plasma/myeloma cells by negative magnetic selection. For the CDR3, the sequence is CASSLFGSSYEHYF. The nucleotides are TGTGCCAGCAGCTTGTTCGGATCCTCCTACGAGCACTACTTC.